This T cell receptor beta chain was found in a study of T cell responses to AZD1222 COVID-19 vaccine. The CDR3 has 13 amino acids. V gave up 6 bases and J gave up 6 bases, with 15 bases separating them. Germline CDR1 and CDR2: ENHRY and SYGVKD. Sequencing was performed with immunoSEQ multiplex PCR; in TCRdb, only in-frame clones are kept and a portion is missing. Of some 170,000 clones listed, roughly 92% were seen once; the top ten hold 2.6%. Sequencing was performed on peripheral blood, taken on day 0 of AZD1222 vaccination. This TCR came from an adult in good health. This rearrangement joins TRBV10-3 to TRBJ2-7, with D tentatively TRBD1 (5 bases). This CDR3 is CAIRKGLQGEQYF. In DNA, the CDR3 is TGTGCCATCAGGAAGGGCCTCCAGGGCGAGCAGTACTTC.